The T cell receptor beta chain under discussion was sequenced for a study of glioma-infiltrating T cells. CDR3 size: 13 residues. Unmatched junction bases numbered 5, after V lost 1 base and J lost 8 bases. CDR1 DFQATT and CDR2 SNEGSKA come from the germline V gene (reference sequence). Ten or more counts support this clonotype. Its antigen remains unknown. The iRepertoire nested amplicon-rescue multiplex PCR amplified TCR alpha and beta CDR3s from RNA. For one-step reverse transcription and amplification, about 90-400 ng of tissue mRNA or PBMC total RNA was used. TCRdb reprocessed the multiplex PCR reads via MiXCR and lists one record per CDR3 protein. The sample lists some 110,000 distinct CDR3 sequences, approximately 25% occurring once. General study findings and limits: Gliomas, especially low-grade, showed above-expected tissue-blood divergence; non-neoplastic patients showed below. Tissue and blood shared very few CDR3 sequences.

The chain joins TRBV20-1 to TRBJ1-5, with 7 bases aligning to TRBD1. The sample consisted of glioma tissue, nonneoplastic brain tissue, or PBMCs (not recorded which). This receptor was taken from a human donor with low-grade glioma or glioblastoma, undergoing nonglioma brain surgery, or in good health (not recorded which). The CDR3 protein is CSARVRDREPQHF. CDR3 DNA sequence: TGCAGTGCTAGAGTTCGTGACAGGGAGCCCCAGCATTTT.